This TCR beta chain came from a study of early T cells in non-severe SARS-CoV-2 infection. Overall study context: The chains were unpaired, and the sequenced material was bulk RNA from unsorted whole blood.

General observations from the study: Private and CD4 specificities were missed by VDJdb matching, which favored anti-spike CD8 responses.

The table lists this clonotype with many counts. The antigen is undetermined. V was shortened by 9 bases and J by 8 bases, with 16 bases between the two germline ends. Germline values: CDR1 LNHDA, CDR2 SQIVND (reference sequence). The CDR3 covers 12 residues. TCRdb passed the 5' RACE reads through MiXCR, listing each CDR3 protein once. The repertoire holds fewer than 35,000 distinct CDR3 sequences, 4.5% to 7% seen once, with approximately 12% in the top ten. Sequenced input: whole blood. The receptor's source is an adult who was a healthcare worker with PCR-confirmed SARS-CoV-2 infection or an uninfected control (not recorded which). The V and J genes are TRBV19 and TRBJ1-2; D is uncertain. The CDR3 DNA is TGTGCCAGCTCCCATGGGATTTGGGGCTACACCTTC. Translating gives CASSHGIWGYTF.